This T cell receptor (beta chain) was sequenced in a study of graft-versus-host responses after intestinal transplantation. The wider study: Induction using anti-thymocyte globulin, followed by tacrolimus and steroids for approximately 3 years, was given to all recipients.

Regarding the study as a whole: Early post-transplant HvG declines were associated with peak circulating GvH clone levels. Graft-donor T cell macrochimerism in patients accompanied high graft-versus-host to host-versus-graft clonal ratios in allografts.

Measured with immunoSEQ multiplex PCR; TCRdb has only the in-frame clones, and not every one. The repertoire holds over 100,000 clones, with approximately 96% as singletons. V shed 4 bases and J shed 3 bases, with 13 bases lying between them. The germline V gene has CDR1 MGHRA and CDR2 YSYEKL. The CDR3 runs 15 residues. Remarks on this clone: Its target is unknown.

The material was unstimulated CD8+ T cells sorted from spleen or lymph node cells, obtained before intestinal transplant. This sequence originates from a human donor who received an intestinal transplant. This rearrangement joins TRBV4-1 to TRBJ1-5; D ambiguous. This CDR3 reads CASSRAEGLNQPQHF. In nucleotides, the CDR3 is TGCGCCAGCAGCCGAGCGGAAGGACTCAATCAGCCCCAGCATTTT.